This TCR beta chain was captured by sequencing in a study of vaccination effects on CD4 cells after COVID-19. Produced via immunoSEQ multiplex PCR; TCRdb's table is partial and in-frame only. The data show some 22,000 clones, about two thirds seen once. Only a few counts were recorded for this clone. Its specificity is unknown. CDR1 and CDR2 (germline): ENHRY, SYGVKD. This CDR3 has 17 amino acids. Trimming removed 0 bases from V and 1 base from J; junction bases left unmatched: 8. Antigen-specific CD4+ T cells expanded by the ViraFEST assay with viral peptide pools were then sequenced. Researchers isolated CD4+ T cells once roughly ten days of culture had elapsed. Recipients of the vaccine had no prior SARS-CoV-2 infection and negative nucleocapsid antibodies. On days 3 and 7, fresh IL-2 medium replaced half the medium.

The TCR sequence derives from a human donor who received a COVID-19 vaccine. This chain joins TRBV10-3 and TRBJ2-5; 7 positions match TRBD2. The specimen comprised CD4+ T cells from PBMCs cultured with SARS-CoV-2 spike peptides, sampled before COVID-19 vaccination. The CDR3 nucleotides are TGTGCCATCAGTGAGTCGACTGCGGGAGAGATCCAAGAGACCCAGTACTTC. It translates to CAISESTAGEIQETQYF.